The clone carrying this TCR beta chain showed up just a few times. TCRdb ran MiXCR on the RT-PCR reads and lists one entry per CDR3 protein. The sample contains 650,000 to 800,000 distinct CDR3 sequences, 14% of which appear only once. Sequences were obtained from memory CD4+ T cells from blood. This TCR came from a female donor in good health, serving as a healthy control.

CDR3 sequence (DNA): TGTGCCAGCAGTTTGGCGGAGGGGTCGGACGGCTATGGCTACACCTTC. Its protein product is CASSLAEGSDGYGYTF. This chain joins TRBV12-3 or TRBV12-4 and TRBJ1-2; D possibly corresponds to TRBD1 (5 bases). CDR3 size: 16 residues. Between the trimmed V and J ends, which lost 3 bases and 4 bases, there was a span of 18 bases.